This TCR beta chain stems from a study of control samples from healthy donors and cancer patients (dated by TCRdb to about 2020). Library generation was performed with the immunoSEQ multiplex PCR assay. What TCRdb holds here is the immuneACCESS table cut down to in-frame rearrangements. Part of the clones is not present; checked against another copy, under half of the missing clones reflect an unresolved V gene, and the others are unexplained. The sample has roughly 170,000 clones on record, over 80% of them singletons. Of the sample, more than 1.1% falls within the top ten clones. A note on this clone: What this receptor recognizes is not known. Base qualities are not recorded, but no much larger clone differs from it by a single base.

Based on the germline V gene (reference sequence), the CDR1 and CDR2 sequences are LGHDT and YNNKEL. Trimming at the junction amounts to 2 bases on V and 7 bases on J, and the germline ends lie 14 bases apart. Including cysteine and phenylalanine, the CDR3 has 14 amino acids. Only the CDR3 DNA stays, 42 bases, in frame from base 1. The receptor chain draws on TRBV3-1 (or the pseudogene TRBV3-2) and TRBJ1-2; possibly the D gene is TRBD1, per 5 matching bases. The receptor was derived from a young man in good health. The material sequenced was blood. The DNA sequence reads TGTGCCAGCAGCCAACCCGGAGAGGGGTCTGGCTACACCTTC. Its translation reads: CASSQPGEGSGYTF.